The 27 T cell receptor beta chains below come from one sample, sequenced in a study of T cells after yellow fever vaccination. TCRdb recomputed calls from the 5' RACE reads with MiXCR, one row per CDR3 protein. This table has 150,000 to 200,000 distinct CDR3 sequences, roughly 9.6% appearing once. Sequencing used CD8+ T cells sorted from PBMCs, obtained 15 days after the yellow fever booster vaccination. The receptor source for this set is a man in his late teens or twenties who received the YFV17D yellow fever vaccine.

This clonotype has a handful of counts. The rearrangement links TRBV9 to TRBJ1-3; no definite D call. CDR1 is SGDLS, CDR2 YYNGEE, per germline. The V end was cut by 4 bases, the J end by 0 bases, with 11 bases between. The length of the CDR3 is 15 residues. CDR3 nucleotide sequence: TGTGCCAGCAGCCCGACCGGGTCCTCTGGAAACACCATATATTTT. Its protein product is CASSPTGSSGNTIYF.

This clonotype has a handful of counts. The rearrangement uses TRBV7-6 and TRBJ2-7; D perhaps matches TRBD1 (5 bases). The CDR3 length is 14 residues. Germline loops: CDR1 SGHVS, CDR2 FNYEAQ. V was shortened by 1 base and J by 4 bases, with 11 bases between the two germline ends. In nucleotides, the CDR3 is TGTGCCAGCAGCTTAGGGGCAGGGAATTACGAGCAGTACGTC. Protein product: CASSLGAGNYEQYV.

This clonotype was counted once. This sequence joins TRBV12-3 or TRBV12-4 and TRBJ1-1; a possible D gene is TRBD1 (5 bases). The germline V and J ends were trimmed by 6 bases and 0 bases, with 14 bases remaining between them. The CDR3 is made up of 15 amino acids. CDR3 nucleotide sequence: TGTGCCAGCAGCAGGGAACCTACAATGAACACTGAAGCTTTCTTT. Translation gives CASSREPTMNTEAFF.

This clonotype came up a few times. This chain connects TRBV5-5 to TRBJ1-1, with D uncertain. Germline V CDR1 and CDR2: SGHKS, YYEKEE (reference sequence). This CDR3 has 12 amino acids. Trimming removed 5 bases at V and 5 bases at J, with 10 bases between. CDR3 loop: CASRLSKTEAFF. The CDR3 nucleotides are TGTGCCAGCAGGCTATCGAAAACTGAAGCTTTCTTT.

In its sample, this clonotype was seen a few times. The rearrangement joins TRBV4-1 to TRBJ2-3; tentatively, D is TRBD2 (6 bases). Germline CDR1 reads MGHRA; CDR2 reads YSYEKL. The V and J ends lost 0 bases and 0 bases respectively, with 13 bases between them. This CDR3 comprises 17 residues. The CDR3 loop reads CASSQEIERASTDTQYF. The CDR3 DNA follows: TGCGCCAGCAGCCAAGAGATAGAGCGGGCTAGCACAGATACGCAGTATTTT.

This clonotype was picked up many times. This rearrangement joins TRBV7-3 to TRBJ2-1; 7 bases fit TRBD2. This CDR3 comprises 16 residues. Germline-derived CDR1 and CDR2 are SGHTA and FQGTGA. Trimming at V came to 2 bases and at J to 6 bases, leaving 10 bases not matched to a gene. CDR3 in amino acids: CASSLDGGGNTNEQFF. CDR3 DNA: TGTGCCAGCAGCTTAGACGGCGGGGGAAACACCAATGAGCAGTTCTTC.

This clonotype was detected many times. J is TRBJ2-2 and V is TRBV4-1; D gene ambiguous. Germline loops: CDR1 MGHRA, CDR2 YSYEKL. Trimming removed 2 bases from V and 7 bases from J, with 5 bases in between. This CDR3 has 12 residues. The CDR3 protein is CASSQFGGELFF. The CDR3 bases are TGCGCCAGCAGCCAATTCGGCGGGGAGCTGTTTTTT.

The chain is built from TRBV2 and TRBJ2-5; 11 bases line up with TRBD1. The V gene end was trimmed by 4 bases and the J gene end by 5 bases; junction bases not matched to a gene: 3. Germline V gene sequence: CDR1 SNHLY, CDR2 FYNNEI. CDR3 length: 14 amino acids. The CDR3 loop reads CASSAGQGAETQYF. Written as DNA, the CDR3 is TGTGCCAGCAGTGCCGGACAGGGGGCGGAGACCCAGTACTTC.

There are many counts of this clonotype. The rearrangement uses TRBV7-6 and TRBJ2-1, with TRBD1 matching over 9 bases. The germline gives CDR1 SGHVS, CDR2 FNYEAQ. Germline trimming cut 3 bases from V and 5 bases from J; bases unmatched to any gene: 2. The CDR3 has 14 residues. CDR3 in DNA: TGTGCCAGCAGCTTGGACAGGGGAGACAATGAGCAGTTCTTC. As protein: CASSLDRGDNEQFF.

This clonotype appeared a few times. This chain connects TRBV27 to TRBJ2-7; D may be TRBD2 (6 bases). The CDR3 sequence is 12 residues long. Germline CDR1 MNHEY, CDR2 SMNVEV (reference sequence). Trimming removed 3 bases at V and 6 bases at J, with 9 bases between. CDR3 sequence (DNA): TGTGCCAGCAGTTTTGCGGGGAGCGAGCAGTACTTC. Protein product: CASSFAGSEQYF.

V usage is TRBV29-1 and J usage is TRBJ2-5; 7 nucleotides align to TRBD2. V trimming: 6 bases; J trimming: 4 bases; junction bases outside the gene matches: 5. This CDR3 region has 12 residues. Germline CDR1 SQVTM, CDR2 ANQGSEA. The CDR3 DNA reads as TGCAGCGTAAGGGAGGGTCTAGAGACCCAGTACTTC. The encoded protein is CSVREGLETQYF. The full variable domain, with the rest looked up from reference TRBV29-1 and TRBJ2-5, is SAVISQKPSRDICQRGTSLTIQCQVDSQVTMMFWYRQQPGQSLTLIATANQGSEATYESGFVIDKFPISRPNLTFSTLTVSNMSPEDSSIYLCSVREGLETQYFGPGTRLLVL.

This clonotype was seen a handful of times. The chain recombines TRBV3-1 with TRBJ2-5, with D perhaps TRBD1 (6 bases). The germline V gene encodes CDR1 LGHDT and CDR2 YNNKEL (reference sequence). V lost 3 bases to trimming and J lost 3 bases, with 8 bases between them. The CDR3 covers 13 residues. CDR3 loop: CASSQAGEETQYF. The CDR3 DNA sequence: TGTGCCAGCAGCCAGGCAGGGGAAGAGACCCAGTACTTC.

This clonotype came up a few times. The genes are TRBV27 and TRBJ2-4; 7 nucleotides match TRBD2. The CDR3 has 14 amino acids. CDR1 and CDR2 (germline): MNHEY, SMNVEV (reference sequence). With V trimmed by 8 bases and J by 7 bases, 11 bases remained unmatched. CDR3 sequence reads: CASQPGTTGNIQYF. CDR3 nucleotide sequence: TGTGCCAGCCAGCCGGGGACTACGGGGAACATTCAGTACTTC.

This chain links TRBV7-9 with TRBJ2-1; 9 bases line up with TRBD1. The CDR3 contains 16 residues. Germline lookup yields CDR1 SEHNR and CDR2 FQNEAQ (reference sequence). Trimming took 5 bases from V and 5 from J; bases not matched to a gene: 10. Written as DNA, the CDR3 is TGTGCCAGCAGCCCACCCCAGGGACAGGGAAACAATGAGCAGTTCTTC. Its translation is CASSPPQGQGNNEQFF.

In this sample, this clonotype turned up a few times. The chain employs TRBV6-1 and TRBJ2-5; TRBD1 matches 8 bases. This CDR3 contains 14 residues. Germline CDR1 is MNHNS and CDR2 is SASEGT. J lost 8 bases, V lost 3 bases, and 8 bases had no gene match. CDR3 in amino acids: CASSDLDRAVTQYF. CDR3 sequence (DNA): TGTGCCAGCAGTGATTTGGACAGGGCTGTCACCCAGTACTTC.

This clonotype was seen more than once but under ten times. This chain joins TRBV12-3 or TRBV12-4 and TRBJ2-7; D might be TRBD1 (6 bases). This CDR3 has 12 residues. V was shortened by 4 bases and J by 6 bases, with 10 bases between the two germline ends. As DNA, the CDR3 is TGTGCCAGCAGTTCCACAGGGATCGAGCAGTACGTC. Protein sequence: CASSSTGIEQYV.

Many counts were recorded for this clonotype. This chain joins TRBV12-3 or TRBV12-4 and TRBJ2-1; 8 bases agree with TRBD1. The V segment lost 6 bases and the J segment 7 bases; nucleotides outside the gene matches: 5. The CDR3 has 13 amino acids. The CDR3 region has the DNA TGTGCCAGCAGGGACAGGGCCTGGAATGAGCAGTTCTTC. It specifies CASRDRAWNEQFF.

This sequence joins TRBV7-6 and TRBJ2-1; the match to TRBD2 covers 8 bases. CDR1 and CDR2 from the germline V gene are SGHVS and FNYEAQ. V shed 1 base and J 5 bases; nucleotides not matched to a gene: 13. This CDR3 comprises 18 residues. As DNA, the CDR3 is TGTGCCAGCAGCTTAGATTTTTCTTTAGCGGGGCTAGACAATGAGCAGTTCTTC. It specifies CASSLDFSLAGLDNEQFF.

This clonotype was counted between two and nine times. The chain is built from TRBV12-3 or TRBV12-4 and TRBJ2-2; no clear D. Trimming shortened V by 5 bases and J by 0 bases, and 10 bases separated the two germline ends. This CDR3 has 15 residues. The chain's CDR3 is CASSETSTNTGELFF. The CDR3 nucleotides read TGTGCCAGCAGTGAAACATCTACGAACACCGGGGAGCTGTTTTTT.

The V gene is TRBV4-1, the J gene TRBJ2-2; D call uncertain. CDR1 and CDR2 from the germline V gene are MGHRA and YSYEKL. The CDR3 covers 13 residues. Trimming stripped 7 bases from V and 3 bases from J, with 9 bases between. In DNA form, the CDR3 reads TGCGCCAGCACCGCGATACACACCGGGGAGCTGTTTTTT. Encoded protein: CASTAIHTGELFF.

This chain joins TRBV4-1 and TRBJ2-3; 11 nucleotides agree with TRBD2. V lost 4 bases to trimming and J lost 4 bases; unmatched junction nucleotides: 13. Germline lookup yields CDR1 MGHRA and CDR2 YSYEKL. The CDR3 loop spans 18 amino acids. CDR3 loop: CASSPLASGGPNSDTQYF. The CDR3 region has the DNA TGCGCCAGCAGCCCCCTGGCTAGCGGGGGGCCCAACTCAGATACGCAGTATTTT.

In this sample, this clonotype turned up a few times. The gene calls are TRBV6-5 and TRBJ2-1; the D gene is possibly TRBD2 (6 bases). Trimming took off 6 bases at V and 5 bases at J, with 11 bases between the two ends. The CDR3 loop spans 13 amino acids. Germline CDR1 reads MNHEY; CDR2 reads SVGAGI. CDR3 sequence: CASSRGLHNEQFF. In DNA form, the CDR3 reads TGTGCCAGCAGCCGGGGACTGCACAATGAGCAGTTCTTC.

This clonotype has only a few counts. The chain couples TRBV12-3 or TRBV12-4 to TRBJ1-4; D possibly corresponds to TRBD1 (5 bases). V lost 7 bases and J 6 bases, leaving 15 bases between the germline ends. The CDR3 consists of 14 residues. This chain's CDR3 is CASTLRGGDEKLFF. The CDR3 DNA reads TGTGCCAGCACCCTGCGGGGGGGAGATGAAAAACTGTTTTTT.

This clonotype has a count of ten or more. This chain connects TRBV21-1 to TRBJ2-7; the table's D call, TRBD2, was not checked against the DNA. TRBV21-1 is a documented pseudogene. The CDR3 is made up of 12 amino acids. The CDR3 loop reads CASSKTSGEQYV. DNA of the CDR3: TGTGCCAGCAGCAAAACTAGCGGAGAGCAGTACGTC.

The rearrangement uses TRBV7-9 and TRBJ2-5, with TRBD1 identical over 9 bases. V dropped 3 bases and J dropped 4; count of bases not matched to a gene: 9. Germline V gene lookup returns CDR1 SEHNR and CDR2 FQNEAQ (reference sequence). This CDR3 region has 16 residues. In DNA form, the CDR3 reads TGTGCCAGCAGCTTCTTAAGGGACAGGGCTGGAGAGACCCAGTACTTC. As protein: CASSFLRDRAGETQYF. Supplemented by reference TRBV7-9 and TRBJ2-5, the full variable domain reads DTGVSQNPRHKITKRGQNVTFRCDPISEHNRLYWYRQTLGQGPEFLTYFQNEAQLEKSRLLSDRFSAERPKGSFSTLEIQRTEQGDSAMYLCASSFLRDRAGETQYFGPGTRLLVL.

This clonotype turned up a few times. The CDR3 coding sequence is TGTGCCAGCAGCTCGACCGATTACGAGCAGTACTTC. Protein product: CASSSTDYEQYF. This rearrangement joins TRBV3-1 to TRBJ2-7; D gene ambiguous. Deletions cut 5 bases from V and 4 bases from J, with 9 bases between. From germline, CDR1 is LGHDT and CDR2 YNNKEL (reference sequence). The CDR3 loop spans 12 amino acids.

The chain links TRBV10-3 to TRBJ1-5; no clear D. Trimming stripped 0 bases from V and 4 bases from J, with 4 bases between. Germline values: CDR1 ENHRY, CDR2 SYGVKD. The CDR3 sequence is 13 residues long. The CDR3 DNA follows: TGTGCCATCAGTGAGTCGTGGAATCAGCCCCAGCATTTT. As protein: CAISESWNQPQHF.